This TCR beta chain was sequenced for a study of T cell changes during pregnancy in multiple sclerosis (dated by TCRdb to the late 2010s). About the investigation overall: The study examined how the T cell repertoire changed over the course of pregnancy in women with multiple sclerosis.

CDR1 and CDR2 (ENHRY, SYGVKD) derive from the germline V gene. The CDR3 runs 15 residues from the cysteine to the phenylalanine. Only the CDR3 portion is preserved as DNA: 45 bases, with reading frame beginning at the first base. V was cut back by 6 bases and J by 0 bases, leaving a gap of 14 bases between them. Libraries were constructed by the immunoSEQ multiplex PCR assay. Entries here come from immuneACCESS through TCRdb and include only in-frame sequences with V and J called. Some clones fail to appear in such tables; in the studies checked, an unresolved V gene covers under half of the shortfall, and the cause of the remainder is unknown. This sample lists 51,000 or so clones; 93% were detected once. Together, the top ten hold around 1.9% of the sample. About this clone itself: Its cognate antigen has yet to be identified. No much larger clonotype is one base removed from it; base qualities were not supplied.

The specimen comprised peripheral blood, sampled in the second trimester of pregnancy. The sequence was collected from a female donor with multiple sclerosis, enrolled in a pregnancy study. This receptor chain uses TRBV10-3 and TRBJ1-2; the best D guess is TRBD1, with 6 bases matching. The nucleotide sequence reads TGTGCCATCAGGGAGGGGACACGACCTAACTATGGCTACACCTTC. Translation gives CAIREGTRPNYGYTF.